Following are 18 T cell receptor beta chains from one sample sequenced in a study of T cell changes during pregnancy in multiple sclerosis (dated by TCRdb to between 2017 and 2020). The receptor library was made with the immunoSEQ multiplex PCR assay. What TCRdb holds here is the immuneACCESS table cut down to in-frame rearrangements. Part of the clones is not present; checked against another copy, under half of the missing clones reflect an unresolved V gene, and the others are unexplained. The sample records some 70,000 clones, just over 90% of which are singletons. The ten largest clonotypes hold roughly 2.1% of the sample. The sample was peripheral blood, taken in the second trimester of pregnancy. The receptors shown here come from a female donor in good health, enrolled as a control in a pregnancy study.

CDR3 residues: CASSGGSPYEQYF. The DNA of the CDR3 is TGTGCCAGCAGTGGAGGCAGCCCCTACGAGCAGTACTTC. The chain joins TRBV7-6 to TRBJ2-7; tentatively, D is TRBD2 (5 bases). The CDR3 covers 13 residues. Germline CDR1 and CDR2: SGHVS and FNYEAQ. With 6 bases removed from V and 2 bases from J, the gap between germline ends came to 11 bases.

This chain joins TRBV30 and TRBJ1-1; perhaps TRBD1 as D (5 bases). Between the trimmed V and J ends, which lost 1 base and 4 bases, there was a span of 13 bases. Per germline, CDR1 GTSNPN and CDR2 SVGIG (reference sequence). The CDR3 consists of 14 residues. The CDR3 DNA sequence: TGTGCCTGGAGTGATGACAGAGTGAGCACTGAAGCTTTCTTT. Translation gives CAWSDDRVSTEAFF.

This chain joins TRBV18 and TRBJ2-7, with 9 bases identical to TRBD1. CDR1 is KGHSH and CDR2 is LQKENI in the germline V gene. V lost 3 bases, J lost 6 bases, and 9 bases stayed unmatched. The CDR3 loop spans 15 amino acids. The CDR3 DNA is TGTGCCAGCTCACCGACCGGGACAGGGAGTGGCGAGCAGTACTTC. It specifies CASSPTGTGSGEQYF.

The chain is built from TRBV5-4 and TRBJ2-5, with 7 nucleotides matching TRBD1. The V and J ends lost 4 bases and 5 bases, in that order; junction bases with no gene match: 2. Germline CDR1 reads SGHNT; CDR2 reads YYREEE (reference sequence). CDR3 length equals 12 residues. DNA of the CDR3: TGTGCCAGCAGCAAACAGGGGGAGACCCAGTACTTC. This sequence encodes CASSKQGETQYF.

This clone occurred once. The rearrangement uses TRBV7-3 and TRBJ2-5; D gene unclear. Germline V gives CDR1 SGHTA, CDR2 FQGTGA. V lost 1 base, J lost 2 bases, and 8 bases lay in between. The CDR3 covers 14 residues. The CDR3 sequence is CASSLSEAQETQYF. CDR3 in DNA: TGTGCCAGCAGCTTAAGCGAGGCTCAAGAGACCCAGTACTTC.

V usage is TRBV5-5 and J usage is TRBJ2-1; 10 nucleotides align to TRBD2. Unmatched junction bases numbered 3, after V lost 0 bases and J lost 3 bases. Germline values: CDR1 SGHKS, CDR2 YYEKEE (reference sequence). The length of the CDR3 is 16 residues. The CDR3 DNA reads TGTGCCAGCAGCTTGGCCGCTAGCGGGGGCTACAATGAGCAGTTCTTC. Its translation is CASSLAASGGYNEQFF.

This clone has just one count. The rearrangement links TRBV6-5 to TRBJ1-2; tentatively, D is TRBD1 (6 bases). V gave up 9 bases and J gave up 8 bases, with 19 bases separating them. The CDR3 is made up of 13 amino acids. Germline V gives CDR1 MNHEY, CDR2 SVGAGI. The CDR3 loop is CASGAGEGLGYTF. In DNA, the CDR3 is TGTGCCAGTGGGGCAGGGGAGGGATTGGGCTACACCTTC.

This chain uses TRBV7-2 with TRBJ2-2, with a possible D match to TRBD1 (6 bases). The CDR3 has 16 residues. V gave up 0 bases and J gave up 4 bases, with 12 bases separating them. The germline CDR1 and CDR2 sequences are SGHTA and FQGNSA. The CDR3 nucleotides are TGTGCCAGCAGCTTAGCCGGGACAAGACTCACCGGGGAGCTGTTTTTT. Translated: CASSLAGTRLTGELFF. Variable domain in full (rest from reference TRBV7-2 and TRBJ2-2): GAGVSQSPSNKVTEKGKDVELRCDPISGHTALYWYRQSLGQGLEFLIYFQGNSAPDKSGLPSDRFSAERTGGSVSTLTIQRTQQEDSAVYLCASSLAGTRLTGELFFGEGSRLTVL.

V is TRBV18 and J is TRBJ1-1; 7 bases line up with TRBD1. The CDR3 totals 15 residues. Trimming removed 0 bases from V and 1 base from J; junction bases left unmatched: 2. Germline V CDR1 and CDR2: KGHSH, LQKENI. Written as DNA, the CDR3 is TGTGCCAGCTCACCACCATCAGGGGGGAACACTGAAGCTTTCTTT. Amino acids: CASSPPSGGNTEAFF. The variable domain in full, with the rest retrieved from reference TRBV18 and TRBJ1-1, is NAGVMQNPRHLVRRRGQEARLRCSPMKGHSHVYWYRQLPEEGLKFMVYLQKENIIDESGMPKERFSAEFPKEGPSILRIQQVVRGDSAAYFCASSPPSGGNTEAFFGQGTRLTVV.

The genes are TRBV4-3 and TRBJ2-3; TRBD2 matches at 12 bases. V dropped 3 bases and J dropped 3; count of bases not matched to a gene: 7. This CDR3 region has 17 residues. The germline V gene has CDR1 LGHNA and CDR2 YSLEER. The CDR3 region is CASSQEPGLAGTDTQYF. DNA for the CDR3: TGCGCCAGCAGCCAGGAGCCGGGACTAGCGGGTACAGATACGCAGTATTTT.

The rearrangement uses TRBV18 and TRBJ2-3; TRBD1 matches 8 bases. Germline trimming cut 4 bases from V and 0 bases from J; bases unmatched to any gene: 6. Per germline, CDR1 KGHSH and CDR2 LQKENI. The CDR3 length is 16 residues. CDR3 loop: CASSRLDRASTDTQYF. The CDR3 bases are TGTGCCAGCTCACGCTTGGACAGGGCTAGCACAGATACGCAGTATTTT. The complete variable domain, with remaining parts taken from reference TRBV18 and TRBJ2-3, reads NAGVMQNPRHLVRRRGQEARLRCSPMKGHSHVYWYRQLPEEGLKFMVYLQKENIIDESGMPKERFSAEFPKEGPSILRIQQVVRGDSAAYFCASSRLDRASTDTQYFGPGTRLTVL.

The rearrangement uses TRBV6-1 and TRBJ1-6; D is unresolved. V was pared by 0 bases and J by 2 bases, with 14 bases between. Per the germline V gene, CDR1 is MNHNS and CDR2 is SASEGT. This CDR3 contains 18 residues. Here the CDR3 DNA reads TGTGCCAGCAGTGAAGCGCTTCAGACTGTTACCTATAATTCACCCCTCCACTTT. This sequence encodes CASSEALQTVTYNSPLHF.

This clone showed up just once. The rearrangement links TRBV18 to TRBJ2-7, with D possibly TRBD2 on 6 matching bases. CDR3 length equals 14 residues. V lost 3 bases, J lost 6 bases, and 15 bases lay in between. CDR1 KGHSH and CDR2 LQKENI come from the germline V gene. This CDR3 reads CASSPPGLGVEQYF. DNA of the CDR3: TGTGCCAGCTCACCCCCGGGACTGGGGGTCGAGCAGTACTTC. Combining the CDR3 with reference TRBV18 and TRBJ2-7 gives the whole variable domain NAGVMQNPRHLVRRRGQEARLRCSPMKGHSHVYWYRQLPEEGLKFMVYLQKENIIDESGMPKERFSAEFPKEGPSILRIQQVVRGDSAAYFCASSPPGLGVEQYFGPGTRLTVT.

The chain carries TRBV2 and TRBJ2-4; D perhaps matches TRBD2 (5 bases). V was trimmed by 7 bases and J by 5 bases, leaving 15 bases between them. Germline CDR1 is SNHLY and CDR2 is FYNNEI. This CDR3 has 14 residues. DNA for the CDR3: TGTGCCAGCACGCAGAGGTACGGGGAAAACATTCAGTACTTC. Residues: CASTQRYGENIQYF.

The chain combines TRBV19 with TRBJ1-5; 7 bases align to TRBD1. The length of the CDR3 is 16 residues. Losses at the gene ends were 4 bases for V and 0 bases for J; bases not matched to a gene: 6. Germline CDR1 and CDR2: LNHDA and SQIVND (reference sequence). The CDR3 DNA is TGTGCCAGTAGTACCACAGGGGCCTATAGCAATCAGCCCCAGCATTTT. It yields the protein CASSTTGAYSNQPQHF.

The chain employs TRBV9 and TRBJ2-1; D may be TRBD2 (6 bases). Germline assignment: CDR1 SGDLS and CDR2 YYNGEE. This CDR3 region has 17 residues. Trimming pared 2 bases from V and 8 bases from J, leaving 23 bases between. The CDR3 loop is CASSVVSAGTTPHEQFF. In DNA form, the CDR3 reads TGTGCCAGCAGCGTCGTGTCGGCGGGGACCACTCCCCATGAGCAGTTCTTC.

This clone was counted between two and nine times. DNA for the CDR3: TGCGCCAGCAGCTTGGAGAGTAGTGGGCCCCAGCATTTT. It codes for CASSLESSGPQHF. V is TRBV5-1 and J is TRBJ1-5; D is unresolved. The V end was cut by 0 bases, the J end by 9 bases, with 10 bases between. Germline V gene sequence: CDR1 SGHRS, CDR2 YFSETQ. This CDR3 is built from 13 residues.

This clone showed up just once. The chain links TRBV6-5 to TRBJ1-5; maybe TRBD1 (5 bases). The CDR3 is made up of 16 amino acids. Germline CDR1 is MNHEY and CDR2 is SVGAGI. With 4 bases removed from V and 4 bases from J, the gap between germline ends came to 17 bases. The CDR3 DNA reads TGTGCCAGCAGTTCTATATCTCAGGGAGGTAATCAGCCCCAGCATTTT. Protein: CASSSISQGGNQPQHF.